These T cell receptor beta chains were read from a single sample in a study of blood T cell repertoires in COVID-19. Measured with immunoSEQ multiplex PCR; TCRdb has only the in-frame clones, and not every one. The sample has 200,000 or so clones, about 88% seen once. The material sequenced was peripheral blood. The receptor source for this set is a man aged 70 or older with active or convalescent COVID-19. CDR3s include the opening cysteine and the closing phenylalanine or tryptophan. The D gene is left open where the match is weak. Clone size is given for some rows only: seen once, a few or many times, or a class if the clone is expanded.

TRBJ2-1	TRBV2	-	-	TGTGCCAGCAAGGCAGAGGCGAATGAGCAGTTCTTC	CASKAEANEQFF
TRBJ2-3	TRBV5-1	TRBD2	-	TGCGCCAGCAGCTTAGCGGGAGGTGGTACAGATACGCAGTATTTT	CASSLAGGGTDTQYF
TRBJ1-2	TRBV28	TRBD1	-	TGTGCCAGCAGCCGACCCCGGGACAGGGGTGCCGGCACCTTC	CASSRPRDRGAGTF
TRBJ1-1	TRBV6-6	TRBD1	-	TGTGCCAGCAGTCCCCAGGGCAGGGGGCACTACGGACTTGGGAACACTGAAGCTTTCTTT	CASSPQGRGHYGLGNTEAFF
TRBJ2-5	TRBV28	TRBD1	-	TGTGCCAGCAGGCAACAGGGGCAAGAGACCCAGTACTTC	CASRQQGQETQYF
TRBJ2-7	TRBV7-2	-	few	TGTGCCAGCAGCCCAGACAGGTACGAGCAGTACTTC	CASSPDRYEQYF
TRBJ1-2	TRBV14	TRBD1	-	TGTGCCAGCAGCCGTATCAGGGGGCTCCCCGGCAACTATGGCTACACCTTC	CASSRIRGLPGNYGYTF
TRBJ1-1	TRBV14	TRBD1	-	TGTGCCAGCAGCCAAGCGACAGACAGGGCTATCACTGAAGCTTTCTTT	CASSQATDRAITEAFF
TRBJ2-3	TRBV5-1	-	-	TGCGCCAGCAACCGGGACACCACAGATACGCAGTATTTT	CASNRDTTDTQYF
TRBJ1-4	TRBV27	-	-	TGTGCCAGCAGTTTGATGGGGCCCAGGGAAAAACTGTTTTTT	CASSLMGPREKLFF
TRBJ2-7	TRBV5-1	TRBD1	-	TGCGCCAGCACACCTCTCGGGACAGGGGGAACCTACGAGCAGTACTTC	CASTPLGTGGTYEQYF
TRBJ2-7	TRBV9	-	-	TGTGCCAGCAGCGTGGAGGGGGCCGCCTACGAGCAGTACTTC	CASSVEGAAYEQYF
TRBJ2-3	TRBV6-2/TRBV6-3	-	-	TGTGCCAGCAGTTCGGGCGGGGGCTGGACAGATACGCAGTATTTT	CASSSGGGWTDTQYF
TRBJ2-7	TRBV11-2	TRBD2	-	TGTGCCAGCAGCTCGCTGTCCCCTAGCGGGAGTTACGAGCAGTACTTC	CASSSLSPSGSYEQYF
TRBJ2-5	TRBV15	-	-	TGTGCCACCAGCAGAGATCTTAAAGCAGGGTGGTCGGAGACCCAGTACTTC	CATSRDLKAGWSETQYF
TRBJ2-2	TRBV7-2	TRBD2	-	TGTGCCAGCAGCCCAACGGGGGGAATCACCGGGGAGCTGTTTTTT	CASSPTGGITGELFF
TRBJ2-7	TRBV3-1/TRBV3-2	TRBD2	-	TGTGCCAGCAGCCAAGGGACTAGCGGTAGTTACCCCTACGAGCAGTACTTC	CASSQGTSGSYPYEQYF
TRBJ2-2	TRBV9	TRBD2	-	TGTGCCAGCAGCGTAGGGCTAGCGGGGGGGCGAGGCACCGGGGAGCTGTTTTTT	CASSVGLAGGRGTGELFF
TRBJ1-2	TRBV6-5	TRBD1	-	TGTGCCAGCAGTTACGCGGCAGGGGGCCATGGCTACACCTTC	CASSYAAGGHGYTF
TRBJ2-2	TRBV2	-	few	TGTGCCACCCAAGGGGGAATGGGCACCGGGGAGCTGTTTTTT	CATQGGMGTGELFF
TRBJ2-2	TRBV19	TRBD2	-	TGTGCCAGTCGGGGGGGGAGACAGATCAACGGGGAGCTGTTTTTT	CASRGGRQINGELFF
TRBJ2-1	TRBV27	TRBD2	-	TGTGCCAGCAGTAAACCTAGCGGGGGGGCGGGAGCCAATGAGCAGTTCTTC	CASSKPSGGAGANEQFF
TRBJ2-2	TRBV19	-	-	TGTGCCAGTAGTATTACGGCGAACACCGGGGAGCTGTTTTTT	CASSITANTGELFF
TRBJ1-6	TRBV12-3/TRBV12-4	-	-	TGTGCCAGCAGTTTCGGACACCGTGGACCCCTCCACTTT	CASSFGHRGPLHF
TRBJ1-5	TRBV21-1	-	-	TGTGCCAGCCGACATCCCCTTGACAGGTCATTAAGCAATCAGCCCCAGCATTTT	CASRHPLDRSLSNQPQHF
TRBJ1-6	TRBV5-1	-	-	TGCGCCAGCAGCTTGGTGTCGGACAGTGAGAATTCACCCCTCCACTTT	CASSLVSDSENSPLHF
TRBJ2-2	TRBV20-1	TRBD2	-	TGCAGTGCTAGTACGGGGGGGTCCACCGGGGAGCTGTTTTTT	CSASTGGSTGELFF
TRBJ2-1	TRBV5-1	TRBD2	-	TGCGCCAGCAGCTTAGGACTAGCGGCTTCCTACAATGAGCAGTTCTTC	CASSLGLAASYNEQFF
TRBJ1-1	TRBV29-1	-	-	TGCAGCGTTGAATCTCTTGGAGTGGAAGCTTTCTTT	CSVESLGVEAFF
TRBJ1-6	TRBV6-5	TRBD1	-	TGTGCCAGCAGAAATCAGGGGGAGGATTCACCCCTCCACTTT	CASRNQGEDSPLHF
TRBJ1-5	TRBV24-1	-	-	TGTGCCACCAGTGATTCCCCCGCCAGGGGAGGCAATCAGCCCCAGCATTTT	CATSDSPARGGNQPQHF
TRBJ1-6	TRBV28	-	few	TGTGCCAGCAACCCATCGGGGGGTAATAATTCACCCCTCCACTTT	CASNPSGGNNSPLHF
TRBJ2-1	TRBV15	TRBD2	-	TGTGCCACCAGCACTAGCCGACCCCTGGCGGGACTAGACCCCAATGAGCAGTTCTTC	CATSTSRPLAGLDPNEQFF
TRBJ2-5	TRBV7-2	TRBD2	few	TGTGCCAGCAGCTTAATGGTGGGGGGGGAGACCCAGTACTTC	CASSLMVGGETQYF
TRBJ1-6	TRBV19	-	-	TGTGCCAGTAGCGACGCCTCCTTCGGGGGGTCTAATTCACCCCTCCACTTT	CASSDASFGGSNSPLHF
TRBJ2-1	TRBV7-9	TRBD2	-	TGTGCCAGCGACGCGGGAGGCCCCTACAATGAGCAGTTCTTC	CASDAGGPYNEQFF
TRBJ2-3	TRBV6-5	-	-	TGTGCCAGCAGCTCGGCGGCCGGAGCGAATACGCAGTATTTT	CASSSAAGANTQYF
TRBJ2-3	TRBV4-3	TRBD1	-	TGCGCCAGCAGCCAGCTAGGACAGGGGAGCACAGATACGCAGTATTTT	CASSQLGQGSTDTQYF
TRBJ1-5	TRBV19	-	once	TGTGCCAGCGGTTGGTTGAGCAATCAGCCCCAGCATTTT	CASGWLSNQPQHF
TRBJ2-3	TRBV5-4	TRBD1	-	TGTGCCAGCAGCTTGGTCCGGACAGGGGGATCAGATACGCAGTATTTT	CASSLVRTGGSDTQYF
TRBJ2-1	TRBV18	-	-	TGTGCCAGCTCACCAATCCAGGGTTCCTACAATGAGCAGTTCTTC	CASSPIQGSYNEQFF
TRBJ1-2	TRBV5-1	-	few	TGCGCCAGCAGTCTGAGGCAGGGCTATGGCTACACCTTC	CASSLRQGYGYTF
TRBJ1-1	TRBV11-2	-	once	TGTGCCAGCAGCTTAGGACCGACTCCGAACACTGAAGCTTTCTTT	CASSLGPTPNTEAFF
TRBJ2-5	TRBV20-1	-	-	TGCAGTGCTAGTAGTTCGGGACTCACCGGGGAGACCCAGTACTTC	CSASSSGLTGETQYF
TRBJ1-6	TRBV28	-	-	TGTGCCAGCAGTTCCCCCGCAGGGCCTAGGGGTTCACCCCTCCACTTT	CASSSPAGPRGSPLHF
TRBJ1-2	TRBV10-2	-	-	TGCGCCAGCAGTGAGTCGGGAAACAGGGTCCGGGGTCGCACCTTC	CASSESGNRVRGRTF
TRBJ2-2	TRBV18	-	-	TGTGCCAGCTCACCACCCCCCTCGAACACCGGGGAGCTGTTTTTT	CASSPPPSNTGELFF
TRBJ2-3	TRBV5-8	TRBD2	-	TGTGCCAGCAGCCTTAGCGGGAGCACAGATACGCAGTATTTT	CASSLSGSTDTQYF